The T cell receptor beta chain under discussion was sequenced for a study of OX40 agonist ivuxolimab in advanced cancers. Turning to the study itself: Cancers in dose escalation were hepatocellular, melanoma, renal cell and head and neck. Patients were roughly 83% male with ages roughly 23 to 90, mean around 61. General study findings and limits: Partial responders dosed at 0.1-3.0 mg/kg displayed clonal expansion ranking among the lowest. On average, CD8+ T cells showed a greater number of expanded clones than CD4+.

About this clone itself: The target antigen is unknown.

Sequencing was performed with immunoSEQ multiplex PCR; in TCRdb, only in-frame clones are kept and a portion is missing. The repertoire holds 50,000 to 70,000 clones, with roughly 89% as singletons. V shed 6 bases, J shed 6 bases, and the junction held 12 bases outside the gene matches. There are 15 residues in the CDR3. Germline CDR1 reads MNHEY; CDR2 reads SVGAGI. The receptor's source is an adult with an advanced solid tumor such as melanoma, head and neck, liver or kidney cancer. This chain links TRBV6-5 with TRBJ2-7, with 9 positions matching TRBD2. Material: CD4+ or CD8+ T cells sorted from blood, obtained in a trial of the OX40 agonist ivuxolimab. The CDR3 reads CASRSPWAGGSEQYF. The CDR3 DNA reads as TGTGCCAGCAGGTCCCCGTGGGCGGGAGGGAGCGAGCAGTACTTC.